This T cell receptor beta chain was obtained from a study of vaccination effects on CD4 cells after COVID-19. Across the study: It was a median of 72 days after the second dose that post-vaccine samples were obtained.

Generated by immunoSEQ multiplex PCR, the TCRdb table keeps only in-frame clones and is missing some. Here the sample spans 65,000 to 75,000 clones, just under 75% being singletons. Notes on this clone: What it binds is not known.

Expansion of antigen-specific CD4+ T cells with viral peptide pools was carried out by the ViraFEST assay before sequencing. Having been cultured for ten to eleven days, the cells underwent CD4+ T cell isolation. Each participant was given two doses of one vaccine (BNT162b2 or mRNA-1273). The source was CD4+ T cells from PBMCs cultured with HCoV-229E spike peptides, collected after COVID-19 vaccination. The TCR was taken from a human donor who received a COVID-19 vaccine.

Written as DNA, the CDR3 is TGTGCCAGCAGTTATGACCCGACAGGGCAAGAGACCCAGTACTTC. Its translation is CASSYDPTGQETQYF. V gene TRBV6-5 combines with J gene TRBJ2-5; the match to TRBD1 covers 7 bases. Per germline, CDR1 MNHEY and CDR2 SVGAGI. The CDR3 totals 15 residues. The ends lost 3 bases at V and 2 bases at J; junction bases unmatched: 6.